The present T cell receptor beta chain was sequenced within a study of blood T cells in healthy people across ages (dated by TCRdb to between 2015 and 2016). General notes on the study: In model experiments, template switching captured roughly one uniquely barcoded TCR beta cDNA molecule for every two T cells. To track age-related changes in TCR beta repertoire diversity, the study relied on deep sequencing normalized with unique cDNA molecular identifiers. The donors were divided into four age groups: young (average around 17 years), middle-aged (approximately 41), aged (roughly 60) and long-lived (82). Donors of different ages were randomly distributed across sequencing lanes to avoid experimental bias. For two donors (one aged 18 to 29 and one aged 80 or older), the study analyzed two additional independent replicas of 1 million unique cDNA reads from the same blood draw. Points the paper makes about the study in general: A strong correlation was found between observed TCR beta diversity and the percentage of naive T cells measured by flow cytometry. Since profiling was done on bulk unsorted PBMCs, naive and antigen-experienced compartments could not be conclusively compared. Observed TCR beta diversity per million T cells fell roughly linearly with age, and a significant reduction was already apparent by age roughly 40. Estimates of total diversity based on one million sequenced T cells were considered lower bounds and underestimates. Compared with the aged group, more naive CD4+ T cells, fewer expanded clones and increased TCR diversity were shown by the long-lived group, suggesting age selection. Because donor CMV infection status was unknown, age-related changes in expanded clonotypes were potentially confounded.

The method was 5' RACE. For sequencing, an Illumina HiSeq 2500 was employed. A second PCR of about 7 to 12 cycles was performed with a sample-barcoded 5' primer and a J-beta primer mix. Each TCR beta cDNA molecule received a unique molecular identifier from a template-switch 5' adaptor carrying 12 random nucleotides. Each sample yielded at least 3 million CDR3-containing paired-end reads. First-strand cDNA synthesis was performed from all RNA using the Mint cDNA synthesis kit, with priming by a TRBC-specific oligonucleotide. After uracil-DNA glycosylase treatment, a first 18-cycle PCR used universal primers M1SS and BC2_uni_R on all cDNA. The authors' pipeline ran thus. Normalization of each sample was performed by random selection of 1 million high-quality reads, each carrying a distinct molecular identifier. Instead of being binned into consensus sequences, reads with shared molecular identifiers were discarded. MiTCR, set to a Q25 quality threshold and the strictest error-elimination algorithm, was used for CDR3 identification, clonotype clustering and error correction. A nonparametric unseen species model with Euler transformation was used to estimate lower-bound total TCR beta diversity. The public reads were reprocessed in TCRdb via fastp at Q25 and MiXCR, keeping in-frame beta chains. Each record represents a unique CDR3 protein, reported with the most common genes and DNA among its rows. These V and J calls are TCRdb output, not the study's own analysis. In all, the sample holds about 650,000 distinct CDR3 sequences, and 32% of those were seen once. Roughly 15% of the sample rests with the top ten.

In regard to this clonotype: The antigen it binds to is not known. No per-base quality is available; no much larger clone lies one base away.

A distance of 14 bases separates the germline ends of V and J, which lose 6 bases and 2 bases respectively. Based on the germline V gene, the CDR1 and CDR2 sequences are MNHEY and SVGAGI. Inclusive of the bounding cysteine and phenylalanine, the CDR3 is 14 residues long. The retained sequence is limited to the CDR3, 42 bases, with the frame set at the first base. Systemically healthy Caucasian individuals from Russia, 35 to 50 in total and aged about 6 to 95 years, were included as donors. Each donor gave ten milliliters of peripheral blood, collected into EDTA-treated Vacutainer tubes. PBMCs were isolated by Ficoll-Paque density-gradient centrifugation, with at least 7 million obtained per sample. Trizol reagent was used to extract total RNA from PBMCs, with at least 5.5 micrograms per sample. For every donor, flow cytometry on a PBMC aliquot measured the percentage of naive CD45RAhigh/CD27high T cells.

This TCR was recovered from a woman over 75 in good health. Donor details come from another sample of the same person, matched by shared clones. In this chain, TRBV6-5 is recombined with TRBJ2-7; TRBD1 is perhaps the D gene, given 6 matching bases. The sample comprised blood. The CDR3 sequence is CASSPQGIPYEQYF. The nucleotides are TGTGCCAGCAGCCCCCAGGGGATCCCCTACGAGCAGTACTTC.